Shown below are 27 T cell receptor beta chains from a single sample sequenced in a study of blood T cell repertoires in COVID-19. TCRdb's table, derived via immunoSEQ multiplex PCR, lists solely in-frame clones and lacks some. The repertoire holds roughly 69,000 clones, with roughly three quarters as singletons. The sample was peripheral blood. The receptors were sampled from a woman aged 45-65 years with acute or convalescent COVID-19.

This clone was seen a few times. At one boundary the junction diverges from the germline segment, which might be a read error. V gene TRBV7-2 combines with J gene TRBJ1-1; 7 bases align to TRBD1. The length of the CDR3 is 13 residues. The germline V gene has CDR1 SGHTA and CDR2 FQGNSA. CDR3 sequence (DNA): TGTGCCAGCAGCTTAGGTCCTGACAGGGCCCTCCTCTTT. As protein: CASSLGPDRALLF.

The V and J genes are TRBV5-1 and TRBJ1-2; 7 positions agree with TRBD1. V lost 0 bases to trimming and J lost 8 bases; unmatched junction nucleotides: 4. Germline CDR1 reads SGHRS; CDR2 reads YFSETQ. The CDR3 totals 13 residues. For the CDR3, the DNA is TGCGCCAGCAGCTTGGAGGGGGCGTTGGGCTACACCTTC. It codes for CASSLEGALGYTF.

This sequence joins TRBV6-5 and TRBJ2-4; TRBD1 aligns across 8 bases. This CDR3 is built from 13 residues. CDR1 is MNHEY and CDR2 is SVGAGI in the germline V gene. After removal of 2 bases from V and 7 bases from J, the junction contained 1 base not matched to a gene. The CDR3 DNA follows: TGTGCCAGCAGTTACCAGGGGGCTAACATTCAGTACTTC. Translated, it gives CASSYQGANIQYF.

The CDR3 coding sequence is TGTGCCAGCAGTCCCGGACTAGCGGCCTTATACAATGAGCAGTTCTTC. Residues: CASSPGLAALYNEQFF. The J gene is TRBJ2-1, the V gene TRBV27; 10 nucleotides agree with TRBD2. With V trimmed by 5 bases and J by 4 bases, 8 bases remained unmatched. The V gene's germline CDR1 is MNHEY and CDR2 SMNVEV (reference sequence). The CDR3 length is 16 residues.

This clone has just a few counts. The CDR3 region is CASSSKGLAGTDTQYF. CDR3 DNA: TGTGCCAGCAGCTCCAAGGGACTAGCGGGAACAGATACGCAGTATTTT. The J gene is TRBJ2-3, the V gene TRBV5-4; the match to TRBD2 covers 13 bases. CDR1 and CDR2 from the germline V gene are SGHNT and YYREEE (reference sequence). The CDR3 covers 16 residues. V lost 3 bases to trimming and J lost 3 bases; unmatched junction nucleotides: 4.

CDR3 sequence: CASSFGGGLGSAQYF. The CDR3 DNA sequence: TGTGCCAGCAGCTTCGGAGGGGGACTAGGGAGTGCGCAGTATTTT. J is TRBJ2-3 and V is TRBV7-2, with TRBD2 matching 8 bases. Unmatched junction bases numbered 12, after V lost 3 bases and J lost 10 bases. The CDR3 runs to 15 residues. Per the germline V gene, CDR1 is SGHTA and CDR2 is FQGNSA.

This clone was seen only once. The rearrangement joins TRBV27 to TRBJ1-2; D is possibly TRBD1 (5 bases). The CDR3 length is 13 residues. The ends were cut back, 2 bases at V and 8 bases at J, with 12 bases in the middle. CDR1 is MNHEY, CDR2 SMNVEV, per germline (reference sequence). The chain's CDR3 is CASSLNLGRGYTF. DNA of the CDR3: TGTGCCAGCAGTTTAAATCTGGGGCGAGGCTACACCTTC.

The rearrangement links TRBV25-1 to TRBJ2-5, with 11 bases matching TRBD2. The germline CDR1 and CDR2 sequences are MGHDK and SYGVNS. The CDR3 is 16 amino acids. The J segment lost 5 bases and the V segment lost 6 bases, leaving 11 bases of the junction unmatched. The CDR3: CASSLSGRGRRETQYF. The DNA of the CDR3 is TGTGCCAGCAGCCTTAGCGGGAGGGGGCGTCGTGAGACCCAGTACTTC.

The rearrangement joins TRBV3-1 (or the pseudogene TRBV3-2) to TRBJ1-2, with D uncertain. CDR3 length equals 14 residues. Germline loops: CDR1 LGHDT, CDR2 YNNKEL (reference sequence). Trimming removed 0 bases at V and 1 base at J, with 6 bases between. The CDR3 DNA reads as TGTGCCAGCAGCCAAGATCTAGGTAACTATGGCTACACCTTC. Translated: CASSQDLGNYGYTF.

The J gene is TRBJ1-1, the V gene TRBV3-1 (or the pseudogene TRBV3-2), with D possibly matching TRBD1 (5 bases). The CDR3 contains 15 residues. The V gene lost 5 bases and the J gene lost 0 bases, with 13 bases spanning the gap. Germline CDR1 LGHDT, CDR2 YNNKEL (reference sequence). CDR3 nucleotide sequence: TGTGCCAGCAGCAGCCCGGGACTAATGAACACTGAAGCTTTCTTT. Amino acid sequence: CASSSPGLMNTEAFF.

The J gene is TRBJ2-2, the V gene TRBV9, with 8 bases identical to TRBD1. J was trimmed by 2 bases and V by 0 bases; bases with no gene match: 6. Germline lookup yields CDR1 SGDLS and CDR2 YYNGEE. The CDR3 has 17 residues. CDR3 nucleotide sequence: TGTGCCAGCAGCGTAGCCGTGACAGGGGCAAACACCGGGGAGCTGTTTTTT. This translates into CASSVAVTGANTGELFF.

The rearrangement joins TRBV9 to TRBJ2-3; perhaps TRBD1 as D (5 bases). CDR1 SGDLS and CDR2 YYNGEE come from the germline V gene. V lost 0 bases to trimming and J lost 2 bases, with 7 bases between them. The CDR3 runs 14 residues. CDR3 protein: CASSVAGLTDTQYF. DNA of the CDR3: TGTGCCAGCAGCGTAGCAGGGCTCACAGATACGCAGTATTTT.

The CDR3 DNA is TGTGCCAGCAGCCCCCTTCAGGGCAGGGATAATTCACCCCTCCACTTT. As protein: CASSPLQGRDNSPLHF. The chain joins TRBV7-9 to TRBJ1-6; possible D gene TRBD1, 5 bases. The CDR3 consists of 16 residues. Trimming pared 5 bases from V and 5 bases from J, leaving 16 bases between. Germline loops: CDR1 SEHNR, CDR2 FQNEAQ (reference sequence).

The rearrangement uses TRBV7-9 and TRBJ1-2; tentative D call: TRBD1 (5 bases). Germline V lookup: CDR1 SEHNR, CDR2 FQNEAQ (reference sequence). V was cut by 2 bases and J by 4 bases, with 23 bases left in between. CDR3 size: 18 residues. The CDR3 spells CASSLLGGGAPSLYGYTF. In nucleotides, the CDR3 is TGTGCCAGCAGCTTATTAGGTGGAGGGGCCCCCTCCCTCTATGGCTACACCTTC.

The V and J genes are TRBV4-2 and TRBJ1-2; perhaps TRBD1 as D (6 bases). The CDR3 runs 15 residues. CDR1 is LGHNA and CDR2 is YNFKEQ in the germline V gene. V lost 1 base and J lost 2, with 11 bases in between. The CDR3 region has the DNA TGTGCCAGCAGCCAAGGACTTGGGGGCAACTATGGCTACACCTTC. It is translated as CASSQGLGGNYGYTF.

The chain employs TRBV30 and TRBJ1-1; D unresolved. The germline V gene has CDR1 GTSNPN and CDR2 SVGIG (reference sequence). The CDR3 consists of 11 residues. V lost 7 bases and J 1 base, leaving 7 bases between the germline ends. The CDR3 nucleotides are TGTGCCTCGCGGGGGAACACTGAAGCTTTCTTT. Protein sequence: CASRGNTEAFF.

This clone was seen once. The rearrangement uses TRBV28 and TRBJ1-1; D uncertain. The germline gives CDR1 MDHEN, CDR2 SYDVKM. This CDR3 contains 15 residues. Trimming shortened V by 5 bases and J by 1 base, and 14 bases separated the two germline ends. The CDR3 DNA sequence: TGTGCCAGCAGTCCCCGAGGAGGATCGAACACTGAAGCTTTCTTT. This gives the protein CASSPRGGSNTEAFF.

The V and J genes are TRBV5-1 and TRBJ1-2, with D possibly being TRBD1 (6 bases). The CDR3 runs to 13 residues. With 0 bases removed from V and 7 bases from J, the gap between germline ends came to 10 bases. CDR1 is SGHRS, CDR2 YFSETQ, per germline. This CDR3 is CASSLAGQTGYTF. The CDR3 DNA reads as TGCGCCAGCAGCTTGGCCGGACAGACTGGCTACACCTTC.

This rearrangement joins TRBV2 to TRBJ2-7; unclear D gene. The CDR3 is 14 amino acids. V lost 0 bases and J lost 6, with 12 bases in between. From germline, CDR1 is SNHLY and CDR2 FYNNEI. For the CDR3, the DNA is TGTGCCAGCAGTGAAGCAATTGTAGTCGGCGAGCAGTACTTC. Translating it yields CASSEAIVVGEQYF.

J is TRBJ2-2 and V is TRBV2; 7 nucleotides line up with TRBD1. CDR3 size: 15 residues. V dropped 6 bases and J dropped 11; count of bases not matched to a gene: 15. Germline V gene lookup returns CDR1 SNHLY and CDR2 FYNNEI. The CDR3 reads CASSRLFGTAIELFF. DNA for the CDR3: TGTGCCAGCAGCCGACTTTTTGGGACAGCTATAGAGCTGTTTTTT. Drawing the rest from reference TRBV2 and TRBJ2-2, the complete variable domain is EPEVTQTPSHQVTQMGQEVILRCVPISNHLYFYWYRQILGQKVEFLVSFYNNEISEKSEIFDDQFSVERPDGSNFTLKIRSTKLEDSAMYFCASSRLFGTAIELFFGEGSRLTVL.

This clone was seen a few times. The genes are TRBV5-4 and TRBJ1-1; D remains unclear. The germline V and J ends were trimmed by 0 bases and 3 bases, with 12 bases remaining between them. The CDR3 is made up of 15 amino acids. Germline lookup yields CDR1 SGHNT and CDR2 YYREEE (reference sequence). The CDR3 region is CASSLGAGGYTEAFF. The DNA of the CDR3 is TGTGCCAGCAGCTTGGGGGCAGGCGGGTACACTGAAGCTTTCTTT. Combining the CDR3 with reference TRBV5-4 and TRBJ1-1 gives the whole variable domain ETGVTQSPTHLIKTRGQQVTLRCSSQSGHNTVSWYQQALGQGPQFIFQYYREEENGRGNFPPRFSGLQFPNYSSELNVNALELDDSALYLCASSLGAGGYTEAFFGQGTRLTVV.

The chain employs TRBV7-6 and TRBJ2-1, with D possibly TRBD2 on 6 matching bases. The CDR3 has 16 residues. The V end lost 3 bases, the J end lost 1 base, and 13 bases lay between the germline ends. Germline CDR1 is SGHVS and CDR2 is FNYEAQ. The DNA for the CDR3 is TGTGCCAGCAGCTTCCTACAGGCGGGGTCCTACAATGAGCAGTTCTTC. This translates into CASSFLQAGSYNEQFF.

The chain combines TRBV7-2 with TRBJ1-1, with a possible D match to TRBD1 (6 bases). Trimming shortened V by 3 bases and J by 3 bases, and 11 bases separated the two germline ends. CDR3 size: 14 residues. Germline CDR1 reads SGHTA; CDR2 reads FQGNSA. As DNA, the CDR3 is TGTGCCAGCAGCTTTACCCCAGGGGACACTGAAGCTTTCTTT. Translating it yields CASSFTPGDTEAFF.

V and J are TRBV3-1 (or the pseudogene TRBV3-2) and TRBJ2-1, with 9 bases lining up with TRBD2. Germline V gives CDR1 LGHDT, CDR2 YNNKEL (reference sequence). V was pared by 0 bases and J by 1 base, with 13 bases of the junction left unmatched. The CDR3 totals 20 residues. The CDR3: CASSQDIGGGGRASYNEQFF. The DNA of the CDR3 is TGTGCCAGCAGCCAAGATATAGGGGGTGGCGGGAGGGCGTCCTACAATGAGCAGTTCTTC.

The rearrangement uses TRBV4-3 and TRBJ2-7; D perhaps matches TRBD1 (6 bases). The V end lost 2 bases, the J end lost 3 bases, and 14 bases lay between the germline ends. The CDR3 is 15 amino acids. Per the germline V gene, CDR1 is LGHNA and CDR2 is YSLEER. The CDR3: CASSQQEQGIYEQYF. DNA of the CDR3: TGCGCCAGCAGCCAACAAGAACAGGGAATCTACGAGCAGTACTTC.

This clone appeared once. The genes are TRBV7-8 and TRBJ1-4, with 8 bases lining up with TRBD1. Germline V lookup: CDR1 SGHVS, CDR2 FQNEAQ. The CDR3 consists of 15 residues. V dropped 3 bases and J dropped 6; count of bases not matched to a gene: 6. CDR3 sequence: CASSLQGAGDEKLFF. CDR3 nucleotide sequence: TGTGCCAGCAGCTTGCAGGGGGCCGGTGATGAAAAACTGTTTTTT.

This clone occurred a few times. This rearrangement joins TRBV18 to TRBJ1-1; 8 bases agree with TRBD1. Germline V gene data show CDR1 as KGHSH and CDR2 as LQKENI. V was clipped by 1 base and J by 5 bases; unmatched bases: 6. The CDR3 spans 15 residues. CDR3 sequence: CASSPRGQGGTEAFF. CDR3 DNA sequence: TGTGCCAGCTCACCACGAGGACAGGGAGGGACTGAAGCTTTCTTT. The full variable domain, its missing parts supplied by reference TRBV18 and TRBJ1-1, is NAGVMQNPRHLVRRRGQEARLRCSPMKGHSHVYWYRQLPEEGLKFMVYLQKENIIDESGMPKERFSAEFPKEGPSILRIQQVVRGDSAAYFCASSPRGQGGTEAFFGQGTRLTVV.